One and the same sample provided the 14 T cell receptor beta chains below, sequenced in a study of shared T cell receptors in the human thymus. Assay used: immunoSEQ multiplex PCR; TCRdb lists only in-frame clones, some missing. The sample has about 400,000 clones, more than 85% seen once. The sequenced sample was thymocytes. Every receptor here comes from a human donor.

CDR3 protein: CARRGATNEKLFF. The CDR3 DNA reads as TGTGCCAGACGAGGGGCAACTAATGAAAAACTGTTTTTT. The chain is built from TRBV28 and TRBJ1-4, with a weak D call TRBD1 (5 bases). Germline CDR1 reads MDHEN; CDR2 reads SYDVKM. The CDR3 has 13 amino acids. V shed 9 bases and J shed 0 bases, with 8 bases lying between them.

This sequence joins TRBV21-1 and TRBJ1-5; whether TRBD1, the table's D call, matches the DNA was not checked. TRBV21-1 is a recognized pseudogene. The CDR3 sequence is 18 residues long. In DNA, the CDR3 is TGTGCCAGCAGCCAAAGGGGACAGGGCCCCTATAGCAATCAGCCCCAGCATTTT. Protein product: CASSQRGQGPYSNQPQHF.

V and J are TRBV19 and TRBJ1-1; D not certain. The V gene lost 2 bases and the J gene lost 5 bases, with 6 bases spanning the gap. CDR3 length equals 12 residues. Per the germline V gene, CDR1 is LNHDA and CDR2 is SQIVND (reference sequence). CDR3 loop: CASSISQTEAFF. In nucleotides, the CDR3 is TGTGCCAGTAGTATATCCCAGACTGAAGCTTTCTTT.

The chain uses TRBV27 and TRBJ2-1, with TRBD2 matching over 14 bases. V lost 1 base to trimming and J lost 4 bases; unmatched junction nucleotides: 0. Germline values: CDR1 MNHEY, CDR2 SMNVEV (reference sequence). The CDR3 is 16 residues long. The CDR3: CASSLWTSGRYNEQFF. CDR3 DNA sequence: TGTGCCAGCAGTTTATGGACTAGCGGGAGGTACAATGAGCAGTTCTTC.

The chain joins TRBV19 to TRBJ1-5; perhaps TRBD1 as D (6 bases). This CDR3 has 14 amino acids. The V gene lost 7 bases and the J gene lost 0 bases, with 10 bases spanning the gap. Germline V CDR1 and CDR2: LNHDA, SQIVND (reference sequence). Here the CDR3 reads CASTDRHSNQPQHF. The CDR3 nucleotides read TGTGCCAGTACCGACAGGCATAGCAATCAGCCCCAGCATTTT.

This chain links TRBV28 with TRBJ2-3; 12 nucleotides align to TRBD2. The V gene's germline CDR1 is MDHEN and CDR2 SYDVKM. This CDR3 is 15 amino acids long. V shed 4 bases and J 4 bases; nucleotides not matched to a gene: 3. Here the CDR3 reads CASSYSSGRADTQYF. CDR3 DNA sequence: TGTGCCAGCAGTTACTCTAGCGGGAGGGCAGATACGCAGTATTTT.

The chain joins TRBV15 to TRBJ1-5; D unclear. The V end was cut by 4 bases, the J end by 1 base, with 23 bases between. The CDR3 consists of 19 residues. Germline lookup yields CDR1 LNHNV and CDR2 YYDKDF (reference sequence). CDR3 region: CATSTQNRTLPRSNQPQHF. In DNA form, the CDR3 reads TGTGCCACCAGCACTCAAAACCGGACTTTACCGAGGAGCAATCAGCCCCAGCATTTT.

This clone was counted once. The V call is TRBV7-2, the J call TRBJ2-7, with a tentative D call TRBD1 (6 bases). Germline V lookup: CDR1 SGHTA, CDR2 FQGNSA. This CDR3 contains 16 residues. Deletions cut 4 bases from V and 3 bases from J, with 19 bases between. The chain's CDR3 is CASSSSRGRAVYEQYF. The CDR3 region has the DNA TGTGCCAGCAGCTCCTCCAGGGGAAGGGCGGTCTACGAGCAGTACTTC.

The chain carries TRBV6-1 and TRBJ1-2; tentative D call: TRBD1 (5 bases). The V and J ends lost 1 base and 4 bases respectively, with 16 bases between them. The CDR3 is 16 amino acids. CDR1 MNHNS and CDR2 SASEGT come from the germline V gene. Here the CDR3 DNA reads TGTGCCAGCAGTGAAGTCCAACAGGTGTTTTCCTATGGCTACACCTTC. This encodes CASSEVQQVFSYGYTF.

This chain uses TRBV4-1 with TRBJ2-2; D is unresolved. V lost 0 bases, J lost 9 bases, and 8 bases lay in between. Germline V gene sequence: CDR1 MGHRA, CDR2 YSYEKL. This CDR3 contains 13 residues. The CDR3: CASSQDVGRELFF. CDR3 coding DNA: TGCGCCAGCAGCCAAGATGTCGGGCGGGAGCTGTTTTTT.

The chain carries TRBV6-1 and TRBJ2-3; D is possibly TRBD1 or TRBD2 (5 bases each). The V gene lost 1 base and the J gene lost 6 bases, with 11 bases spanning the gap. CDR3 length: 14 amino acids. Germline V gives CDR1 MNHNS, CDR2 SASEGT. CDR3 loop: CASSEDGTADTQYF. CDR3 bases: TGTGCCAGCAGTGAAGACGGGACGGCGGATACGCAGTATTTT.

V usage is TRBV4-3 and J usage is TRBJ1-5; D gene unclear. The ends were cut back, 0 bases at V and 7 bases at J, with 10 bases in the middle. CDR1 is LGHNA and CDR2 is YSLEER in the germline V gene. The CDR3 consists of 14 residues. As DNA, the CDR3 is TGCGCCAGCAGCCAAGATGCGGGAAACCAGCCCCAGCATTTT. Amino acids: CASSQDAGNQPQHF.

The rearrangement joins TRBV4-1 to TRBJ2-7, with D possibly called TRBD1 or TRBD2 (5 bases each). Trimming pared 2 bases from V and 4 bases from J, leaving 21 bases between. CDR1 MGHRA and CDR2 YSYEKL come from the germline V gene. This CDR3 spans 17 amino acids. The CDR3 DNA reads TGCGCCAGCAGCCAACCCTACCCGATCTTATGGGGGTACGAGCAGTACTTC. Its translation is CASSQPYPILWGYEQYF.

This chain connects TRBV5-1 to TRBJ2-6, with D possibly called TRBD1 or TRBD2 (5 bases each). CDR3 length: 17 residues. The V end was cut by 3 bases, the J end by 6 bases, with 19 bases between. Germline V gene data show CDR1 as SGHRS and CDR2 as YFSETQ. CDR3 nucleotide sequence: TGCGCCAGCAGCTCCCACCGAACCCTTGGGACGGCCAACGTCCTGACTTTC. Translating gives CASSSHRTLGTANVLTF.